Sequencing of this T cell receptor beta chain was carried out in a study of blood T cell repertoires in COVID-19. The length of the CDR3 is 16 residues. The germline CDR1 and CDR2 sequences are ENHRY and SYGVKD. V was pared by 10 bases and J by 7 bases, with 14 bases of the junction left unmatched. Assay used: immunoSEQ multiplex PCR; TCRdb lists only in-frame clones, some missing. Of fewer than 60,000 clones in the sample, 80% to 85% were seen once. This chain joins TRBV10-3 and TRBJ1-6; 9 bases match TRBD1. Input material: peripheral blood. This receptor was obtained from a young man with COVID-19, enrolled during active disease. The CDR3 bases are TGTGCCACACGACAGGGGGAAGGTTTTTTGAATTCACCCCTCCACTTT. It codes for CATRQGEGFLNSPLHF.